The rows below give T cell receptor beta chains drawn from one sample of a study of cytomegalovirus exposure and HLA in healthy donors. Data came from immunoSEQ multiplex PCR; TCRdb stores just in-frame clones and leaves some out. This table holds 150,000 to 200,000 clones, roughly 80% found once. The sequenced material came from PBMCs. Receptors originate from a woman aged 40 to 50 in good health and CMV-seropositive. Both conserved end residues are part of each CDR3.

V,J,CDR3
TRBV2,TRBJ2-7,CASSGIRTGVYEQYF
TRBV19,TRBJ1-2,CASNARGFSYGYTF
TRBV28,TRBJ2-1,CASRGGSYNEQFF
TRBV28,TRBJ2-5,CASSPHPGAGRYQETQYF
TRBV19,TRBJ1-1,CASSIGTGVYHTEAFF
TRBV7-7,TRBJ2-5,CASSLGGTYQETQYF
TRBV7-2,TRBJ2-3,CASSLASGRAGTDTQYF
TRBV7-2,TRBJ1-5,CASSHAGGTGVRNQPQHF
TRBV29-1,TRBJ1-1,CSVHPAGGQGEYTEAFF
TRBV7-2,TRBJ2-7,CASSSNSGRQYEQYF
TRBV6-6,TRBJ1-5,CASSGGQGGMAQPQHF
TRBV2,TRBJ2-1,CASSYEAGDLSEQFF
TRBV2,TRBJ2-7,CAIGRVHEQYF
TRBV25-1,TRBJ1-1,CASSMGDEAFF
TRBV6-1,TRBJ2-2,CASSEANSIHTGELFF
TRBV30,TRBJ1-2,CAWSDRNSPYGYTF
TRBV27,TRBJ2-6,CASTSGLGSGANVLTF
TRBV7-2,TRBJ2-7,CASSLEGAASYEQYF
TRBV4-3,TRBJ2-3,CASSQLAGDTQYF
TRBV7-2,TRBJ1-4,CASSLVRGGHEKLFF
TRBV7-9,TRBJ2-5,CASSLKTSGTQETQYF
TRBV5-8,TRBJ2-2,CASSRVAVRTGELFF
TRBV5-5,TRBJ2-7,CASSLDLAAKSYEQYF
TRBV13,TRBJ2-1,CASSIWTAEQFF
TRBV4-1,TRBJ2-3,CASSQATGADTQYF
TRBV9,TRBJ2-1,CASSLATSATQFF
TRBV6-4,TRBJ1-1,CADTPAGLNTEAFF
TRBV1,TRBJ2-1,CTSSHAVGRLAESSYNEQFF
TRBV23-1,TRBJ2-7,CASSRGTGAGGYEQYF
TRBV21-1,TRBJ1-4,CASSLRDRFMGEKLFF
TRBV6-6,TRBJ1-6,CASGGRGVESPLHF
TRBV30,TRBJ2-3,CAWKLAGSTDTQYF
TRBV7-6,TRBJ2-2,CASSLDRGLFF
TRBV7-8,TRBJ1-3,CASSLVSGTSGNTIYF
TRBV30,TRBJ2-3,CAWTGGAAISQYF
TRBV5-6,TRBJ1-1,CASSYGGNTEAFF
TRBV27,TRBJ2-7,CASSSFSGGPLPYEQYF
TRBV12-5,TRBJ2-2,CASGLENSNTGELFF
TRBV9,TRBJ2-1,CASSGIAGPYNEQFF
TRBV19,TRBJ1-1,CASSLDLTGLRETTEAFF
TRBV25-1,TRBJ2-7,CASSDSSYEQYF
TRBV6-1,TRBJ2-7,CASGYPTGQSYEQYF
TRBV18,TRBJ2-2,CASSPGQNTGELFF
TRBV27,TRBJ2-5,CASSPGTGPGETQYF
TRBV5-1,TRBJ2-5,CASSLGIASLTQYF
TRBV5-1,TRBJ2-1,CASSSVGTRPYNEQFF
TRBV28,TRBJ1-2,CASSLTQIGQGGGYTF
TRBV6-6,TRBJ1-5,CASSYGGNQPQHF
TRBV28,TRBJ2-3,CASSPSRDRGTDTQYF
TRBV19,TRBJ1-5,CASSIPGPQHF
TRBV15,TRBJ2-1,CATSRDWTSGSEQFF
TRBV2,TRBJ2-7,CASSDRASSYEQYF